One and the same sample provided the 9 T cell receptor beta chains below, sequenced in a study of cytomegalovirus exposure and HLA in healthy donors. A multiplex PCR was run with 60 Vbeta primers and 13 Jbeta primers. Using immunoSEQ multiplex PCR, the repertoire was profiled, and TCRdb retains in-frame clones only, with some absent. The table has more than 140,000 clones, roughly four fifths seen once; the top ten hold 4.5% to 6%. Sequencing was done on a sample of PBMCs. These receptors all come from a man younger than 45 in good health and CMV-seropositive.

The V and J genes are TRBV2 and TRBJ1-5, with D tentatively TRBD1 (5 bases). Deletions cut 6 bases from V and 9 bases from J, with 15 bases between. CDR3 size: 13 residues. CDR1 and CDR2 (germline): SNHLY, FYNNEI. This CDR3 is CASRAGRGGPQHF. In DNA form, the CDR3 reads TGTGCCAGCAGGGCCGGGAGGGGTGGGCCCCAGCATTTT.

The genes are TRBV30 and TRBJ2-2, with a possible D match to TRBD2 (5 bases). This CDR3 spans 15 amino acids. With 0 bases removed from V and 3 bases from J, the gap between germline ends came to 11 bases. Germline V gene sequence: CDR1 GTSNPN, CDR2 SVGIG (reference sequence). The CDR3 region has the DNA TGTGCCTGGAGTGTACGGAGGAAGCACACCGGGGAGCTGTTTTTT. Protein product: CAWSVRRKHTGELFF.

The chain is built from TRBV11-2 and TRBJ2-3; 12 nucleotides line up with TRBD2. V shed 3 bases, J shed 0 bases, and the junction held 1 base outside the gene matches. Germline V gives CDR1 SGHAT, CDR2 FQNNGV. CDR3 size: 16 residues. The CDR3 here is CASSFGLAGSTDTQYF. CDR3 DNA: TGTGCCAGCAGCTTTGGACTAGCGGGGAGCACAGATACGCAGTATTTT.

V usage is TRBV9 and J usage is TRBJ2-5; TRBD1 matches 9 bases. This CDR3 contains 16 residues. V shed 3 bases and J 1 base; nucleotides not matched to a gene: 7. CDR1 and CDR2 (germline): SGDLS, YYNGEE. The CDR3 loop is CASSEDNRGPQETQYF. CDR3 in DNA: TGTGCCAGCAGCGAAGACAACAGGGGGCCCCAAGAGACCCAGTACTTC.

J is TRBJ2-2 and V is TRBV5-1; D is undetermined. Deletions cut 2 bases from V and 4 bases from J, with 15 bases between. The CDR3 loop spans 16 amino acids. CDR1 and CDR2 from the germline V gene are SGHRS and YFSETQ. This CDR3 is CASSLEAYGGTGELFF. CDR3 nucleotide sequence: TGCGCCAGCAGCTTAGAGGCCTACGGTGGCACCGGGGAGCTGTTTTTT.

This clone showed up just a few times. V is TRBV27 and J is TRBJ2-7; D unclear. The CDR3 has 12 residues. Germline V gives CDR1 MNHEY, CDR2 SMNVEV (reference sequence). Trimming left V 8 bases short and J 3 bases short, with 11 bases between. Written as DNA, the CDR3 is TGTGCCAGCTGGAACTACGGCTACGAGCAGTACTTC. It codes for CASWNYGYEQYF.

The chain combines TRBV2 with TRBJ1-4; D possibly corresponds to TRBD1 (5 bases). This CDR3 comprises 15 residues. Germline lookup yields CDR1 SNHLY and CDR2 FYNNEI. Trimming removed 4 bases at V and 3 bases at J, with 12 bases between. CDR3 protein: CASSVGEAANEKLFF. CDR3 nucleotides: TGTGCCAGCAGTGTGGGGGAGGCAGCTAATGAAAAACTGTTTTTT. Together with reference TRBV2 and TRBJ1-4, the CDR3 gives the full variable domain: EPEVTQTPSHQVTQMGQEVILRCVPISNHLYFYWYRQILGQKVEFLVSFYNNEISEKSEIFDDQFSVERPDGSNFTLKIRSTKLEDSAMYFCASSVGEAANEKLFFGSGTQLSVL.

This chain connects TRBV7-9 to TRBJ2-7; D is perhaps TRBD2 (5 bases). V shed 5 bases and J shed 1 base, with 18 bases lying between them. CDR1 SEHNR and CDR2 FQNEAQ come from the germline V gene (reference sequence). The CDR3 contains 16 residues. The CDR3 sequence: CASSPAGGSLSYEQYF. The DNA of the CDR3 is TGTGCCAGCAGCCCAGCTGGAGGATCTTTATCCTACGAGCAGTACTTC.

The gene calls are TRBV27 and TRBJ2-5; the D gene is possibly TRBD2 (6 bases). The CDR3 is 15 residues long. Trimming stripped 0 bases from V and 5 bases from J, with 13 bases between. Germline V lookup: CDR1 MNHEY, CDR2 SMNVEV (reference sequence). CDR3 coding DNA: TGTGCCAGCAGTTTATCGGCCCAAGGGAGGGAGACCCAGTACTTC. Amino acid sequence: CASSLSAQGRETQYF.